This T cell receptor (beta chain) was retrieved from a study of T-cell memory formation after mild COVID-19. Across the study: In these data, TCR clusters were largely donor specific. Whole-study findings and limits: Later expanders leaned toward CD4+, whereas clones contracting from day 15 to 85 were balanced CD4/CD8. Largely, contracting CD4+ clones fell within CM and EM, and contracting CD8+ clones within EMRA. Some responding clones appeared in pre-infection memory, suggesting cross-reactive memory joined.

This clonotype has just a few counts. The antigen is undetermined. From the 5' RACE reads, TCRdb called clonotypes with MiXCR, one entry per CDR3 protein. The sample contains over 70,000 distinct CDR3 sequences, about 13% of which appear only once. The V gene lost 2 bases and the J gene lost 10 bases, with 14 bases spanning the gap. The CDR3 spans 14 residues. CDR1 is MNHEY, CDR2 SVGAGI, per germline. V usage is TRBV6-5 and J usage is TRBJ1-4, with D tentatively TRBD1 (5 bases). Source material: PBMCs or a T cell subset sorted from them (not recorded which). The TCR sequence derives from an adult woman who had mild COVID-19 (a few samples of this study predate the infection). Cell type and time point are not known. The CDR3 coding sequence is TGTGCCAGCAGTTACGGGCAGGGAAGCGGAAAACTGTTTTTT. Its protein is CASSYGQGSGKLFF.